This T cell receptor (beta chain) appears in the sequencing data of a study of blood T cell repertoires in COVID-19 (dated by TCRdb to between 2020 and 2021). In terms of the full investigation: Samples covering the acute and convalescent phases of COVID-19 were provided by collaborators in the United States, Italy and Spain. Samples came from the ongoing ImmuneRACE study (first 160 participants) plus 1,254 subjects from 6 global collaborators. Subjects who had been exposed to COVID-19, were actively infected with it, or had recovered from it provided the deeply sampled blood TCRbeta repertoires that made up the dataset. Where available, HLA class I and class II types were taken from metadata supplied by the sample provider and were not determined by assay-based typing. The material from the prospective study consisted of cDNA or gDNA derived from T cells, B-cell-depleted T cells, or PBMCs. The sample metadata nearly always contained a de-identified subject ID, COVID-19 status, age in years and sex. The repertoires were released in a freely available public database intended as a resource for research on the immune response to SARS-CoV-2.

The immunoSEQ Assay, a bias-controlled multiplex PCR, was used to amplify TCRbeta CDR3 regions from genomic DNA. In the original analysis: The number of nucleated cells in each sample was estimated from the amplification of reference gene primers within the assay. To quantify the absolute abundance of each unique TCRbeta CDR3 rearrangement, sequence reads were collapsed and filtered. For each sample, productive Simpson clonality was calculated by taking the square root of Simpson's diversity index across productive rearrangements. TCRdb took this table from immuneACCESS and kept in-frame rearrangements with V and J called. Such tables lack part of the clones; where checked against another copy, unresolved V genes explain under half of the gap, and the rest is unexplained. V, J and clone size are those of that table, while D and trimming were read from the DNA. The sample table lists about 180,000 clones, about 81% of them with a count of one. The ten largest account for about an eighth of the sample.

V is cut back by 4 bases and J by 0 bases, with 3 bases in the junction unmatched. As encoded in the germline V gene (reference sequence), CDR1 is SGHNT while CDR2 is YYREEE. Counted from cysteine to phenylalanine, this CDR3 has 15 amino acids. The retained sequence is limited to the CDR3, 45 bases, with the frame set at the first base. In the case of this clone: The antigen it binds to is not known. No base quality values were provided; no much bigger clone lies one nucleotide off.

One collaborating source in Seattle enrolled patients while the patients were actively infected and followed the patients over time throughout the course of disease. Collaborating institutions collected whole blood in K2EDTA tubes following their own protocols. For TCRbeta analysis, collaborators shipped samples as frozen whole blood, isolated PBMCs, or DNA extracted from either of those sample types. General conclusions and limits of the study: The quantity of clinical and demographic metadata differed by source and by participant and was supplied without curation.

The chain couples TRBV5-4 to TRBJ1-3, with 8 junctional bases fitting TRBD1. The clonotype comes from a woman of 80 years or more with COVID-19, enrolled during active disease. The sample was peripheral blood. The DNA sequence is TGTGCCAGCAGCCGAGACAGGGGCTCTGGAAACACCATATATTTT. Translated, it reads CASSRDRGSGNTIYF.